One sample yielded the 26 T cell receptor beta chains listed below, sequenced in a study of CD8 T cells in ankylosing spondylitis. TCRdb itself ran the 5' RACE reads through MiXCR, one entry per CDR3 protein. The sample lists 300,000 to 400,000 distinct CDR3 sequences; roughly 14% were seen once. The sample comprised blood, either unsorted or a sorted T cell fraction (not recorded which). These receptors all come from a male donor with ankylosing spondylitis or in good health (not recorded which).

This clonotype was observed a few times. The V and J genes are TRBV20-1 and TRBJ2-2; D is undetermined. The V end was cut by 3 bases, the J end by 6 bases, with 8 bases between. CDR1 is DFQATT, CDR2 SNEGSKA, per germline (reference sequence). The CDR3 is 12 amino acids. The CDR3, as DNA: TGCAGTGCTAGCCGTACGGCCGGGGAGCTGTTTTTT. Amino acid sequence: CSASRTAGELFF.

This clonotype was detected only a few times. V gene TRBV29-1 combines with J gene TRBJ2-5; 7 bases are shared with TRBD2. V shed 3 bases and J 5 bases; nucleotides not matched to a gene: 6. The CDR3 runs to 13 residues. The germline V gene has CDR1 SQVTM and CDR2 ANQGSEA. The CDR3 nucleotides read TGCAGCGTTGATCGCCTAGCGGTGGAGACCCAGTACTTC. It encodes CSVDRLAVETQYF.

V usage is TRBV12-3 or TRBV12-4 and J usage is TRBJ1-2; D gene uncertain. Trimming removed 4 bases from V and 4 bases from J, with 10 bases in between. The CDR3 has 13 amino acids. CDR3 loop: CASSSPATYGYTF. CDR3 nucleotides: TGTGCCAGCAGTTCCCCCGCTACCTATGGCTACACCTTC.

A few counts support this clonotype. This rearrangement joins TRBV6-5 to TRBJ2-7; D might be TRBD1 or TRBD2, each matching 5 bases. Germline CDR1 MNHEY, CDR2 SVGAGI. Trimming took off 0 bases at V and 6 bases at J, with 12 bases between the two ends. This CDR3 contains 14 residues. The CDR3 coding sequence is TGTGCCAGCAGTTACTCGTCAGGGACGGGCGAGCAGTACTTC. Translation: CASSYSSGTGEQYF.

The J gene is TRBJ2-5, the V gene TRBV30, with 8 bases lining up with TRBD1. The CDR3 is 14 residues long. V lost 3 bases, J lost 5 bases, and 8 bases stayed unmatched. Germline CDR1 reads GTSNPN; CDR2 reads SVGIG (reference sequence). CDR3 region: CAWRIPGGGETQYF. CDR3 nucleotides: TGTGCCTGGAGAATTCCAGGGGGCGGTGAGACCCAGTACTTC. The full variable domain, with the rest looked up from reference TRBV30 and TRBJ2-5, is SQTIHQWPATLVQPVGSPLSLECTVEGTSNPNLYWYRQAAGRGLQLLFYSVGIGQISSEVPQNLSASRPQDRQFILSSKKLLLSDSGFYLCAWRIPGGGETQYFGPGTRLLVL.

Many counts were recorded for this clonotype. The gene calls are TRBV5-1 and TRBJ2-1; 11 nucleotides agree with TRBD2. The germline CDR1 and CDR2 sequences are SGHRS and YFSETQ. V was clipped by 0 bases and J by 5 bases; unmatched bases: 1. The CDR3 has 15 amino acids. This CDR3 is CASSLVAGGDNEQFF. The CDR3 region has the DNA TGCGCCAGCAGCTTGGTAGCGGGAGGGGACAATGAGCAGTTCTTC.

V and J are TRBV5-1 and TRBJ2-3; D gene unclear. The CDR3 runs to 13 residues. Trimming stripped 4 bases from V and 0 bases from J, with 6 bases between. Germline CDR1 SGHRS, CDR2 YFSETQ. The CDR3 is CASSPDSTDTQYF. The CDR3 nucleotides read TGCGCCAGCAGCCCCGACAGCACAGATACGCAGTATTTT.

This clonotype was seen a few times. A read error is likely, as this CDR3 ends without the conserved phenylalanine or tryptophan. The DNA is left out, because the CDR3 cannot be placed on it with certainty; the CDR3 is given as TCRdb lists it. V and J are TRBV2 and TRBJ1-2; TRBD1 is the table's D call, not checked against the DNA. Including both end residues, the CDR3 is 9 amino acids long. Per the germline V gene, CDR1 is SNHLY and CDR2 is FYNNEI. Here the CDR3 reads CASSSGQSR.

The sample holds a few counts of this clonotype. The V call is TRBV14, the J call TRBJ2-5; D unclear. Germline V gene lookup returns CDR1 SGHDN and CDR2 FVKESK. This CDR3 spans 13 amino acids. The V end lost 1 base, the J end lost 5 bases, and 8 bases lay between the germline ends. The CDR3 spells CASSQAWVETQYF. DNA for the CDR3: TGTGCCAGCAGCCAAGCATGGGTGGAGACCCAGTACTTC. Looking up the rest from reference TRBV14 and TRBJ2-5 gives the full variable domain: EAGVTQFPSHSVIEKGQTVTLRCDPISGHDNLYWYRRVMGKEIKFLLHFVKESKQDESGMPNNRFLAERTGGTYSTLKVQPAELEDSGVYFCASSQAWVETQYFGPGTRLLVL.

The chain employs TRBV3-1 and TRBJ2-1; D remains ambiguous. The CDR3 consists of 12 residues. Trimming cost V 7 bases and J 6 bases, with 10 bases left between them. Germline V gene lookup returns CDR1 LGHDT and CDR2 YNNKEL (reference sequence). The CDR3 nucleotides read TGTGCCAGCACCGATGGGCTCAATGAGCAGTTCTTC. Encoded protein: CASTDGLNEQFF.

This clonotype appeared a few times. The chain has TRBV20-1 and TRBJ2-3; 8 bases match TRBD2. After removal of 1 base from V and 6 bases from J, the junction contained 9 bases not matched to a gene. The CDR3 extends over 15 amino acids. Germline CDR1 is DFQATT and CDR2 is SNEGSKA (reference sequence). CDR3 protein: CSARVFRGGLDTQYF. DNA for the CDR3: TGCAGTGCTAGAGTCTTTCGGGGGGGCCTGGATACGCAGTATTTT.

As concerns this clonotype: Since a much larger clone is just one base distant, this may be a read error. DNA for the CDR3: TGTGCCAGCAGCTTAACTAGCGTGGGGGCCAACTACAATGAGCAGTTCTTC. It yields the protein CASSLTSVGANYNEQFF. This chain connects TRBV7-2 to TRBJ2-1, with D tentatively TRBD2 (7 bases). Looked up from germline, CDR1 is SGHTA and CDR2 is FQGNSA. The CDR3 consists of 17 residues. Between the trimmed V and J ends, which lost 2 bases and 3 bases, there was a span of 17 bases.

This chain joins TRBV7-9 and TRBJ2-1, with D unclear. The length of the CDR3 is 12 residues. V gave up 7 bases and J gave up 6 bases, with 10 bases separating them. The germline CDR1 and CDR2 sequences are SEHNR and FQNEAQ (reference sequence). The DNA for the CDR3 is TGTGCCAGCAACGGCCCTAGCAATGAGCAGTTCTTC. Residues: CASNGPSNEQFF.

This clonotype was counted a few times. V usage is TRBV6-4 and J usage is TRBJ2-2; no reliable D call. Germline CDR1 is MRHNA and CDR2 is SNTAGT. The V end lost 3 bases, the J end lost 0 bases, and 2 bases lay between the germline ends. The CDR3 loop spans 13 amino acids. This CDR3 is CASSDTNTGELFF. Here the CDR3 DNA reads TGTGCCAGCAGTGATACGAACACCGGGGAGCTGTTTTTT.

V is TRBV6-1 and J is TRBJ2-1, with a possible D match to TRBD2 (6 bases). The CDR3 is made up of 17 amino acids. Germline V gives CDR1 MNHNS, CDR2 SASEGT. V was shortened by 5 bases and J by 0 bases, with 17 bases between the two germline ends. This CDR3 is CASSTPGLRSSYNEQFF. Written as DNA, the CDR3 is TGTGCCAGCAGTACACCGGGACTTCGGAGCTCCTACAATGAGCAGTTCTTC.

In this sample, this clonotype turned up a few times. The rearrangement uses TRBV29-1 and TRBJ2-5; D is uncertain. CDR1 is SQVTM and CDR2 is ANQGSEA in the germline V gene. The CDR3 is 13 amino acids. Trimming pared 8 bases from V and 0 bases from J, leaving 13 bases between. CDR3 sequence: CSWLTKDQETQYF. CDR3 bases: TGCAGCTGGCTCACCAAGGACCAAGAGACCCAGTACTTC. Supplemented by reference TRBV29-1 and TRBJ2-5, the full variable domain reads SAVISQKPSRDICQRGTSLTIQCQVDSQVTMMFWYRQQPGQSLTLIATANQGSEATYESGFVIDKFPISRPNLTFSTLTVSNMSPEDSSIYLCSWLTKDQETQYFGPGTRLLVL.

CDR3 region: CASSMRLAGGQANTGELFF. CDR3 DNA: TGTGCCAGTAGTATGAGGCTAGCGGGAGGCCAAGCGAACACCGGGGAGCTGTTTTTT. The chain combines TRBV19 with TRBJ2-2, with TRBD2 matching over 11 bases. The length of the CDR3 is 19 residues. CDR1 and CDR2 from the germline V gene are LNHDA and SQIVND (reference sequence). J was trimmed by 0 bases and V by 3 bases; bases with no gene match: 9.

J is TRBJ2-1 and V is TRBV12-3 or TRBV12-4, with 7 bases that match TRBD2. V was clipped by 8 bases and J by 0 bases; unmatched bases: 10. The CDR3 runs to 16 residues. The CDR3 sequence: CASGLDSLISYNEQFF. In DNA form, the CDR3 reads TGTGCCAGCGGACTAGACTCTCTCATCTCCTACAATGAGCAGTTCTTC.

In its sample, this clonotype was seen a few times. The genes are TRBV12-3 or TRBV12-4 and TRBJ2-1; 9 positions agree with TRBD1. The CDR3 covers 14 residues. V lost 3 bases, J lost 6 bases, and 3 bases stayed unmatched. The CDR3 DNA is TGTGCCAGCAGTTTGACAGGGGGGAGCAATGAGCAGTTCTTC. Translation gives CASSLTGGSNEQFF.

This clonotype was seen a few times. This chain links TRBV7-9 with TRBJ2-7; 9 bases are a match to TRBD1. The CDR3 length is 14 residues. CDR1 and CDR2 from the germline V gene are SEHNR and FQNEAQ (reference sequence). Germline trimming cut 4 bases from V and 3 bases from J; bases unmatched to any gene: 4. The DNA for the CDR3 is TGTGCCAGCAGCTACGGACAGGGGATCTACGAGCAGTACTTC. Translated: CASSYGQGIYEQYF. The variable domain in full, completed from reference TRBV7-9 and TRBJ2-7, reads DTGVSQNPRHKITKRGQNVTFRCDPISEHNRLYWYRQTLGQGPEFLTYFQNEAQLEKSRLLSDRFSAERPKGSFSTLEIQRTEQGDSAMYLCASSYGQGIYEQYFGPGTRLTVT.

The CDR3: CASSFVGTSGRAKNEQFF. CDR3 sequence (DNA): TGTGCCAGCAGTTTTGTCGGGACTAGCGGGAGGGCCAAGAATGAGCAGTTCTTC. The genes are TRBV12-3 or TRBV12-4 and TRBJ2-1; 16 bases align to TRBD2. V lost 3 bases, J lost 7 bases, and 9 bases stayed unmatched. CDR3 size: 18 residues.

The chain joins TRBV3-1 to TRBJ1-3, with D tentatively TRBD1 (5 bases). This CDR3 is built from 16 residues. CDR1 and CDR2 (germline): LGHDT, YNNKEL (reference sequence). Between the trimmed V and J ends, which lost 4 bases and 0 bases, there was a span of 13 bases. The CDR3 region is CASSPGRFYSGNTIYF. CDR3 coding DNA: TGTGCCAGCAGCCCAGGGAGGTTCTACTCTGGAAACACCATATATTTT.

This clonotype came up a few times. The CDR3: CSVHVERTYNEQFF. In DNA form, the CDR3 reads TGCAGCGTTCACGTGGAGCGTACCTACAATGAGCAGTTCTTC. J is TRBJ2-1 and V is TRBV29-1, with D unclear. CDR3 length: 14 residues. V was clipped by 5 bases and J by 2 bases, with 13 bases between them. Germline V CDR1 and CDR2: SQVTM, ANQGSEA.

This clonotype showed up just a few times. V gene TRBV5-1 combines with J gene TRBJ2-7, with TRBD1 matching over 11 bases. The trim removed 2 bases at V and 5 bases at J, leaving 6 bases unmatched. The germline CDR1 and CDR2 sequences are SGHRS and YFSETQ. The CDR3 totals 15 residues. CDR3: CASSFGGQGANEQYF. CDR3 coding DNA: TGCGCCAGCAGCTTTGGAGGACAGGGGGCAAACGAGCAGTACTTC.

This clonotype was seen a handful of times. The CDR3 coding sequence is TGTGCCATCAGAGGACAGGGGCCAAACACCGGGGAGCTGTTTTTT. Translating it yields CAIRGQGPNTGELFF. V usage is TRBV10-3 and J usage is TRBJ2-2, with 9 bases aligning to TRBD1. Trimming took 6 bases from V and 2 from J; bases not matched to a gene: 4. Looked up from germline, CDR1 is ENHRY and CDR2 is SYGVKD. The length of the CDR3 is 15 residues.

In this sample, this clonotype turned up a few times. The chain recombines TRBV4-1 with TRBJ2-3; 7 bases map to TRBD2. Trimming took 0 bases from V and 1 from J; bases not matched to a gene: 4. The CDR3 length is 16 residues. CDR1 and CDR2 (germline): MGHRA, YSYEKL. The CDR3, as DNA: TGCGCCAGCAGCCAAGATTTCCGGGGGGGCACAGATACGCAGTATTTT. It specifies CASSQDFRGGTDTQYF.